The 7 T cell receptor beta chains reported below all come from one sample, sequenced in a study of cytomegalovirus exposure and HLA in healthy donors. The PCR made use of 60 Vbeta and 13 Jbeta primers. The protocol was immunoSEQ multiplex PCR, while the TCRdb copy is restricted to in-frame clones and leaves out a portion. The sample carries fewer than 200,000 clones, more than 70% recorded once. The sequenced material came from PBMCs. The receptors derive from a man in his 60s in good health and CMV-seronegative.

The chain recombines TRBV18 with TRBJ2-7; 11 bases line up with TRBD2. This CDR3 region has 15 residues. After removal of 2 bases from V and 13 bases from J, the junction contained 13 bases not matched to a gene. Germline loops: CDR1 KGHSH, CDR2 LQKENI. CDR3 protein: CASSPATGLAGGNYF. The CDR3, as DNA: TGTGCCAGCTCACCAGCAACCGGACTAGCGGGCGGTAATTACTTC.

V gene TRBV7-8 combines with J gene TRBJ1-6; D is ambiguous. Trimming took 5 bases from V and 2 from J, leaving 7 bases between them. Germline V gene data show CDR1 as SGHVS and CDR2 as FQNEAQ. The CDR3 covers 14 residues. The CDR3 DNA reads as TGTGCCAGCAGCCCAGACACCTATAATTCACCCCTCCACTTT. Its translation is CASSPDTYNSPLHF.

The J gene is TRBJ2-7, the V gene TRBV5-6, with TRBD2 matching over 12 bases. In germline, CDR1 is SGHDT, CDR2 YYEEEE. The CDR3 consists of 16 residues. V gave up 4 bases and J gave up 5 bases; unmatched junction bases: 10. For the CDR3, the DNA is TGTGCCAGCAGCGCCATACTAGCGGGGGGTCCCCACGAGCAGTACTTC. Its protein product is CASSAILAGGPHEQYF.

The V call is TRBV30, the J call TRBJ2-7; 7 nucleotides match TRBD2. The CDR3 consists of 14 residues. Trimming removed 3 bases from V and 2 bases from J; junction bases left unmatched: 7. From germline, CDR1 is GTSNPN and CDR2 SVGIG (reference sequence). CDR3 DNA: TGTGCCTGGAGCCTCGGGACTATTCCCTACGAGCAGTACTTC. Translating it yields CAWSLGTIPYEQYF.

The chain couples TRBV5-4 to TRBJ2-1; the match to TRBD2 covers 10 bases. With 3 bases clipped from V and 4 bases from J, the junction kept 7 bases outside the gene matches. Germline CDR1 SGHNT, CDR2 YYREEE (reference sequence). There are 16 residues in the CDR3. CDR3 in DNA: TGTGCCAGCAGCTCGTGGACTAGCGGCCCGTACAATGAGCAGTTCTTC. Amino acids: CASSSWTSGPYNEQFF.

The J gene is TRBJ2-2, the V gene TRBV27, with TRBD2 matching over 10 bases. This CDR3 region has 16 residues. CDR1 is MNHEY and CDR2 is SMNVEV in the germline V gene (reference sequence). V shed 2 bases and J 7 bases; nucleotides not matched to a gene: 7. CDR3 DNA: TGTGCCAGCAGTTTAACAGCGGGAGGGCCTCACGGGGAGCTGTTTTTT. Translating gives CASSLTAGGPHGELFF.

This clone has a handful of counts. V is TRBV7-3 and J is TRBJ2-5; possible D gene TRBD1, 5 bases. Germline V CDR1 and CDR2: SGHTA, FQGTGA. The CDR3 sequence is 14 residues long. V shed 5 bases and J shed 1 base, with 11 bases lying between them. The CDR3 coding sequence is TGTGCCAGCAGCCCAGGGCCTTCCCAAGAGACCCAGTACTTC. Translating gives CASSPGPSQETQYF.